Following are 17 T cell receptor beta chains from one sample sequenced in a study of blood T cell repertoires in COVID-19. Assay used: immunoSEQ multiplex PCR; TCRdb lists only in-frame clones, some missing. The data hold about 190,000 clones, with roughly 89% observed a single time. The sample comprised peripheral blood. These receptors all come from a man over 45 with acute or convalescent COVID-19.

The V call is TRBV11-2, the J call TRBJ2-7; perhaps TRBD2 as D (6 bases). Trimming cost V 5 bases and J 4 bases, with 21 bases left between them. CDR1 and CDR2 (germline): SGHAT, FQNNGV. This CDR3 has 16 residues. This CDR3 reads CASSPGRARGRYEQYF. For the CDR3, the DNA is TGTGCCAGCAGCCCGGGACGAGCCAGAGGGAGGTACGAGCAGTACTTC.

The chain links TRBV24-1 to TRBJ1-2, with 7 bases aligning to TRBD1. The CDR3 spans 13 residues. The V gene end was trimmed by 2 bases and the J gene end by 8 bases; junction bases not matched to a gene: 4. Germline loops: CDR1 KGHDR, CDR2 SFDVKD. The CDR3 DNA follows: TGTGCCACCAGTGATTCGCAGGGGGGAGGCTACACCTTC. This translates into CATSDSQGGGYTF.

There are a few counts of this clone. The chain has TRBV19 and TRBJ2-4; perhaps TRBD1 as D (5 bases). The CDR3 totals 16 residues. Germline lookup yields CDR1 LNHDA and CDR2 SQIVND (reference sequence). V was shortened by 0 bases and J by 5 bases, with 14 bases between the two germline ends. CDR3 bases: TGTGCCAGTAGTATAGATCTGGGATGGGGCCAAAACATTCAGTACTTC. Its translation is CASSIDLGWGQNIQYF. Based on the CDR3 plus reference TRBV19 and TRBJ2-4, the full variable domain is DGGITQSPKYLFRKEGQNVTLSCEQNLNHDAMYWYRQDPGQGLRLIYYSQIVNDFQKGDIAEGYSVSREKKESFPLTVTSAQKNPTAFYLCASSIDLGWGQNIQYFGAGTRLSVL.

This chain links TRBV20-1 with TRBJ1-2; D possibly corresponds to TRBD1 (5 bases). The V gene lost 3 bases and the J gene lost 5 bases, with 10 bases spanning the gap. CDR3 length: 12 residues. Germline V CDR1 and CDR2: DFQATT, SNEGSKA (reference sequence). The CDR3 nucleotides are TGCAGTGCTAGTCAGGGTTTGTATGGCTACACCTTC. Translation gives CSASQGLYGYTF.

V and J are TRBV27 and TRBJ1-2; TRBD1 might be the D (6 bases). The CDR3 spans 12 residues. Germline-derived CDR1 and CDR2 are MNHEY and SMNVEV (reference sequence). Trimming removed 8 bases from V and 5 bases from J, with 12 bases in between. CDR3 sequence reads: CASHTQGYGYTF. CDR3 sequence (DNA): TGTGCCAGCCATACTCAGGGGTATGGCTACACCTTC.

The chain uses TRBV29-1 and TRBJ2-7, with 7 bases matching TRBD2. The CDR3 has 13 amino acids. CDR1 is SQVTM, CDR2 ANQGSEA, per germline. With V trimmed by 1 base and J by 5 bases, 5 bases remained unmatched. The CDR3 DNA reads as TGCAGCGTTGAAGGGGGAGGGCGGGACGAGCAGTACTTC. Its translation: CSVEGGGRDEQYF.

The rearrangement joins TRBV7-8 to TRBJ2-7, with TRBD1 matching 7 bases. Germline trimming cut 5 bases from V and 5 bases from J; bases unmatched to any gene: 12. The CDR3 sequence is 15 residues long. Germline V gives CDR1 SGHVS, CDR2 FQNEAQ. For the CDR3, the DNA is TGTGCCAGCAGCAATCGACAGGGTCTAGGCGACGAGCAGTACTTC. This sequence encodes CASSNRQGLGDEQYF.

The CDR3: CASSAAELVGEQFF. DNA of the CDR3: TGTGCCAGCAGCGCTGCGGAACTAGTGGGAGAGCAGTTCTTC. This chain links TRBV7-6 with TRBJ2-1; possibly TRBD2 for D (5 bases). V lost 5 bases to trimming and J lost 10 bases, with 18 bases between them. CDR3 length equals 14 residues. Per germline, CDR1 SGHVS and CDR2 FNYEAQ. The full variable domain, in which reference TRBV7-6 and TRBJ2-1 provide the parts outside the CDR3, is GAGVSQSPRYKVTKRGQDVALRCDPISGHVSLYWYRQALGQGPEFLTYFNYEAQQDKSGLPNDRFSAERPEGSISTLTIQRTEQRDSAMYRCASSAAELVGEQFFGPGTRLTVL.

The V gene is TRBV12-3 or TRBV12-4, the J gene TRBJ2-7, with no clear D. This CDR3 contains 12 residues. The germline V and J ends were trimmed by 3 bases and 4 bases, with 7 bases remaining between them. CDR3 sequence reads: CASSFGAYEQYF. In DNA form, the CDR3 reads TGTGCCAGCAGTTTCGGTGCTTACGAGCAGTACTTC.

The chain links TRBV3-1 (or the pseudogene TRBV3-2) to TRBJ1-2, with D perhaps matching TRBD1 (5 bases). Trimming removed 0 bases from V and 4 bases from J, with 9 bases in between. The CDR3 covers 14 residues. The germline V gene has CDR1 LGHDT and CDR2 YNNKEL (reference sequence). CDR3 nucleotides: TGTGCCAGCAGCCAAGATCTGACAGTCTATGGCTACACCTTC. It specifies CASSQDLTVYGYTF.

The V and J genes are TRBV2 and TRBJ1-5; D is ambiguous. Trimming stripped 6 bases from V and 6 bases from J, with 15 bases between. The germline V gene has CDR1 SNHLY and CDR2 FYNNEI. This CDR3 contains 14 residues. DNA for the CDR3: TGTGCCAGCAGACGAACCGGGGAGAGTCAGCCCCAGCATTTT. Its translation: CASRRTGESQPQHF.

In this sample, this clone turned up once. The V gene is TRBV4-2, the J gene TRBJ2-1; TRBD2 matches 8 bases. The germline CDR1 and CDR2 sequences are LGHNA and YNFKEQ. This CDR3 comprises 17 residues. V gave up 0 bases and J gave up 6 bases; unmatched junction bases: 10. CDR3: CASSQEVSGGMINEQFF. The CDR3 coding sequence is TGTGCCAGCAGCCAAGAAGTATCGGGGGGGATGATCAATGAGCAGTTCTTC.

The rearrangement links TRBV29-1 to TRBJ2-2, with D maybe TRBD2 (6 bases). Germline CDR1 and CDR2: SQVTM and ANQGSEA. Trimming removed 4 bases from V and 4 bases from J, with 13 bases in between. The CDR3 runs to 14 residues. This CDR3 reads CSVVTGTGTGELFF. The DNA for the CDR3 is TGCAGCGTTGTAACCGGGACTGGCACCGGGGAGCTGTTTTTT.

The chain is built from TRBV7-2 and TRBJ2-6; tentative D call: TRBD2 (6 bases). This CDR3 spans 19 amino acids. The germline CDR1 and CDR2 sequences are SGHTA and FQGNSA. Trimming stripped 0 bases from V and 0 bases from J, with 15 bases between. This CDR3 reads CASSLASAGTHSGANVLTF. DNA for the CDR3: TGTGCCAGCAGCTTAGCGTCGGCAGGGACTCACTCTGGGGCCAACGTCCTGACTTTC.

The chain couples TRBV28 to TRBJ1-5; D is ambiguous. This CDR3 has 12 amino acids. Looked up from germline, CDR1 is MDHEN and CDR2 is SYDVKM. V lost 4 bases and J lost 5, with 6 bases in between. The CDR3 coding sequence is TGTGCCAGCAGTTACGCGTATCAGCCCCAGCATTTT. The encoded protein is CASSYAYQPQHF.

V and J are TRBV7-9 and TRBJ1-2, with 8 bases that match TRBD1. CDR1 is SEHNR and CDR2 is FQNEAQ in the germline V gene (reference sequence). Trimming at V came to 1 base and at J to 0 bases, leaving 7 bases not matched to a gene. The CDR3 totals 17 residues. The CDR3 sequence: CASSLGVRDRPNYGYTF. The CDR3 DNA reads TGTGCCAGCAGCTTAGGGGTCAGGGACAGGCCTAACTATGGCTACACCTTC.

The chain recombines TRBV4-2 with TRBJ2-3, with 9 bases identical to TRBD1. V was pared by 1 base and J by 4 bases, with 6 bases of the junction left unmatched. This CDR3 contains 16 residues. The germline CDR1 and CDR2 sequences are LGHNA and YNFKEQ. Written as DNA, the CDR3 is TGTGCCAGCAGCCAAGTGGGACAGGGCCGGTCAGATACGCAGTATTTT. Translated, it gives CASSQVGQGRSDTQYF.